These 5 T cell receptor beta chains were all obtained from the same sample, sequenced in a study of a mutant IDH1 vaccine in newly diagnosed glioma. Time point here: week 5, during vaccination. One vaccine dose held 300 ug of mutant IDH1 20-mer peptide and came with topical imiquimod. Data came from immunoSEQ multiplex PCR; TCRdb stores just in-frame clones and leaves some out. The table records about 51,000 clones, around 78% of them present only once. These TCRs' antigens remain unknown. The source was PBMCs, collected from a glioma patient whose treatment included an IDH1 peptide vaccine. The receptors stem from a man over 45 with glioma.

The chain uses TRBV10-3 and TRBJ2-2; TRBD2 matches 8 bases. This CDR3 has 20 amino acids. Germline CDR1 reads ENHRY; CDR2 reads SYGVKD. V lost 0 bases and J lost 0; bases outside the gene matches: 12. The CDR3 region has the DNA TGTGCCATCAGTGAGTCGATGGTGGGTAGCGGGGCCCCGAACACCGGGGAGCTGTTTTTT. Its translation is CAISESMVGSGAPNTGELFF.

The V and J genes are TRBV19 and TRBJ2-1; D gene unclear. CDR1 and CDR2 (germline): LNHDA, SQIVND (reference sequence). The CDR3 totals 13 residues. Trimming removed 6 bases at V and 8 bases at J, with 14 bases between. The CDR3 reads CASSLQVAYEQFF. The CDR3 region has the DNA TGTGCCAGTAGCCTCCAGGTCGCCTATGAGCAGTTCTTC.

This clone was seen a single time. The CDR3, as DNA: TGTGCCAGCATACCCCTCAAAACCAACTATGGCTACACCTTC. It encodes CASIPLKTNYGYTF. V and J are TRBV2 and TRBJ1-2; D is undetermined. This CDR3 contains 14 residues. CDR1 SNHLY and CDR2 FYNNEI come from the germline V gene. Trimming took off 7 bases at V and 2 bases at J, with 14 bases between the two ends.

The chain recombines TRBV5-6 with TRBJ2-4; 9 bases map to TRBD1. There are 16 residues in the CDR3. Germline lookup yields CDR1 SGHDT and CDR2 YYEEEE. The ends lost 3 bases at V and 0 bases at J; junction bases unmatched: 4. CDR3 region: CASSSRDRVAKNIQYF. The CDR3 DNA is TGTGCCAGCAGCTCCCGGGACAGGGTAGCCAAAAACATTCAGTACTTC. Supplemented by reference TRBV5-6 and TRBJ2-4, the full variable domain reads DAGVTQSPTHLIKTRGQQVTLRCSPKSGHDTVSWYQQALGQGPQFIFQYYEEEERQRGNFPDRFSGHQFPNYSSELNVNALLLGDSALYLCASSSRDRVAKNIQYFGAGTRLSVL.

This chain links TRBV19 with TRBJ2-7, with 9 positions matching TRBD1. The V gene end was trimmed by 4 bases and the J gene end by 6 bases; junction bases not matched to a gene: 7. Germline V gives CDR1 LNHDA, CDR2 SQIVND (reference sequence). The CDR3 spans 14 residues. CDR3 in amino acids: CASSTTGGRAEQYF. The CDR3 coding sequence is TGTGCCAGTAGTACGACAGGGGGGAGGGCCGAGCAGTACTTC.